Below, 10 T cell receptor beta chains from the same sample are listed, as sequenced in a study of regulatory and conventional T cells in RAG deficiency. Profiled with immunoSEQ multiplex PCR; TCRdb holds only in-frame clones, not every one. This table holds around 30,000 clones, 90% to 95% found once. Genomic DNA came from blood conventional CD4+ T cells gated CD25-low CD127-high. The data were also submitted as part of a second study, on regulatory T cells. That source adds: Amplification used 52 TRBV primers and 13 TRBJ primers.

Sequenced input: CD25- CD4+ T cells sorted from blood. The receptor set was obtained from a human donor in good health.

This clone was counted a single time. CDR3 nucleotide sequence: TGTGCCAGCCAGGGGGACGAAAAACTGTTTTTT. Translated, it gives CASQGDEKLFF. The chain has TRBV5-6 and TRBJ1-4; 7 bases are a match to TRBD1. The CDR3 covers 11 residues. The germline V gene encodes CDR1 SGHDT and CDR2 YYEEEE. V lost 7 bases to trimming and J lost 8 bases; unmatched junction nucleotides: 2.

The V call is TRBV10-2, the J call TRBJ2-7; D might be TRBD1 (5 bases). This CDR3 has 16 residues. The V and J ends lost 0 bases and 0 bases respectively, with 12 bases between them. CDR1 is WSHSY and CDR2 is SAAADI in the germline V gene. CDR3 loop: CASSESLLRGSYEQYF. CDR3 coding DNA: TGCGCCAGCAGTGAGTCGCTGTTAAGGGGCTCCTACGAGCAGTACTTC.

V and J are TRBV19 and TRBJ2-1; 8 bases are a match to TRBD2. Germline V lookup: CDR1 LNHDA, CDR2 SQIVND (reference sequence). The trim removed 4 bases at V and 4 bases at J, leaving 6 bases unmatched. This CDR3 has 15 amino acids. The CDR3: CASSTGGASYNEQFF. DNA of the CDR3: TGTGCCAGTAGTACCGGGGGGGCCTCGTACAATGAGCAGTTCTTC.

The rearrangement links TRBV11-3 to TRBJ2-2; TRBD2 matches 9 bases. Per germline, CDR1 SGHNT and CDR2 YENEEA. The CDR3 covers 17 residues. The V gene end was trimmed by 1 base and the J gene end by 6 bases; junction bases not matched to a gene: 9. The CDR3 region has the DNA TGTGCCAGCAGCTTAGGTCCCGGCGGGGGGGCAGCCGGGGAGCTGTTTTTT. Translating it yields CASSLGPGGGAAGELFF.

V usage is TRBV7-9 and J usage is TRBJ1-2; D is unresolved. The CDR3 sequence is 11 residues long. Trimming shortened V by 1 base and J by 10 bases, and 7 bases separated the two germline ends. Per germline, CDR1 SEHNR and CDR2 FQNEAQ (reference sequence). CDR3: CASSLGTVYTF. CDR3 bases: TGTGCCAGCAGCTTAGGGACTGTCTACACCTTC.

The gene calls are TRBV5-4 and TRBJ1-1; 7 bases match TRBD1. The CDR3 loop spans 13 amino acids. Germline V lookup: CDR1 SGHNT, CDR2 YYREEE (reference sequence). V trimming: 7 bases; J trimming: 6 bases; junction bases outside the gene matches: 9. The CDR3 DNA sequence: TGTGCCAGCGGAATGACAGGGCGGGCTGAAGCTTTCTTT. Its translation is CASGMTGRAEAFF.

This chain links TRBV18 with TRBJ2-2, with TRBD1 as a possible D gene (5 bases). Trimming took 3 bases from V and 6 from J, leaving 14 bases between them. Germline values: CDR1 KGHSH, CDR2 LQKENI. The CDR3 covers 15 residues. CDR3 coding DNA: TGTGCCAGCTCACCGCTGGACATTGGGTCCGGGGAGCTGTTTTTT. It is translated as CASSPLDIGSGELFF. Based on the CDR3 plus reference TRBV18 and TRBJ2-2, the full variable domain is NAGVMQNPRHLVRRRGQEARLRCSPMKGHSHVYWYRQLPEEGLKFMVYLQKENIIDESGMPKERFSAEFPKEGPSILRIQQVVRGDSAAYFCASSPLDIGSGELFFGEGSRLTVL.

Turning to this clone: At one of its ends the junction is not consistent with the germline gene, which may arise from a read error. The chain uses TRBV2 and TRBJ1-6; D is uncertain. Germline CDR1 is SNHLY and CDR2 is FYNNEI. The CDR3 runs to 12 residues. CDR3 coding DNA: TGTGCCAGCAGACGCCCTAATTCCCCCCTCCACTTT. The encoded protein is CASRRPNSPLHF.

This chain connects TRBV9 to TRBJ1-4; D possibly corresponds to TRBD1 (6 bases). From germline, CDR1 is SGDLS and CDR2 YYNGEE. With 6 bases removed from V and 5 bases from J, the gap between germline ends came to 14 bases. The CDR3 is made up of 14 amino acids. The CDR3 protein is CASNTQGLNEKLFF. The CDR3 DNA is TGTGCCAGCAACACACAGGGCCTGAATGAAAAACTGTTTTTT.

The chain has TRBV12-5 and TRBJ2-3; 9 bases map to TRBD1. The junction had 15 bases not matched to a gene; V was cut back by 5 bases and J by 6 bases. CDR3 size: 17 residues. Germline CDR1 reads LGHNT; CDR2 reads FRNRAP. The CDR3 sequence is CASGTGQGSGEGDTQYF. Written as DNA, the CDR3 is TGTGCTAGTGGTACCGGACAGGGGAGCGGGGAAGGGGATACGCAGTATTTT.